This T cell receptor beta chain derives from a study of blood T cells in healthy people across ages. Study results and limitations: The study lacked donor CMV status, which possibly confounded expanded clonotype changes.

Trimming shortened V by 0 bases and J by 6 bases, and 14 bases separated the two germline ends. From germline, CDR1 is MGHRA and CDR2 YSYEKL. The CDR3 length is 16 residues. Points on this clonotype: Its antigen is currently unknown.

Primed by a sample-barcoded 5' primer and a J-beta primer mix, a second PCR proceeded for roughly 7 to 11 cycles. Each sample provided no less than 2.5 million CDR3-containing paired-end reads. TCRdb reprocessed the 5' RACE reads with MiXCR, giving one entry per CDR3 protein. The sample carries roughly 570,000 distinct CDR3 sequences, roughly 29% recorded once. This clonotype originated in a woman between 70 and 85 years old in good health. The chain links TRBV4-1 to TRBJ2-2, with a tentative D call TRBD1 (6 bases). Sequenced sample: blood. The CDR3 here is CASSQDDRRNAGELFF. CDR3 in DNA: TGCGCCAGCAGCCAAGATGACAGGCGGAATGCCGGGGAGCTGTTTTTT.